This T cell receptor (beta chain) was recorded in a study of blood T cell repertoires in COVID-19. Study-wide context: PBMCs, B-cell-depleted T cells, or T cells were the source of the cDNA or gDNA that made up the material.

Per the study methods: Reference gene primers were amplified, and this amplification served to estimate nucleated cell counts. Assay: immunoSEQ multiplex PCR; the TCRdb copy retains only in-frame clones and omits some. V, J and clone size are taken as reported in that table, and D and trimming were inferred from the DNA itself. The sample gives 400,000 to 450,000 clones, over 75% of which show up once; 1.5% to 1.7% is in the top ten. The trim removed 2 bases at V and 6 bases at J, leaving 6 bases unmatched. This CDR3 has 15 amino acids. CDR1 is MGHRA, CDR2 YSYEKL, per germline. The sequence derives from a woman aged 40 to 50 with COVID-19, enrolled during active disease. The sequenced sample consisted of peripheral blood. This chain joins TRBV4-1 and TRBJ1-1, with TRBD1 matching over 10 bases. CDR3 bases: TGCGCCAGCAGCCAACCCGGGACAGGGGATTCTGAAGCTTTCTTT. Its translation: CASSQPGTGDSEAFF.